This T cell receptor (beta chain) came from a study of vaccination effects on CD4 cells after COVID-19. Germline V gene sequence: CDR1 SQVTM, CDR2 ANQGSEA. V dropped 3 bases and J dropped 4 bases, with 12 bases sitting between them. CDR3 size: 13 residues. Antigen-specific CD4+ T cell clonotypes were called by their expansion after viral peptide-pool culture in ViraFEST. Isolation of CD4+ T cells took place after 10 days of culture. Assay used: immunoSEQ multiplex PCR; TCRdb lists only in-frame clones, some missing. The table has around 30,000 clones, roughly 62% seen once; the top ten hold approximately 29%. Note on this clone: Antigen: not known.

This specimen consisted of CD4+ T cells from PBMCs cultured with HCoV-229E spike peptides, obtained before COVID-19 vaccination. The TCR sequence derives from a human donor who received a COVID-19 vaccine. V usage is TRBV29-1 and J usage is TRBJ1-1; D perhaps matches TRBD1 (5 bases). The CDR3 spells CSVDRGSSTEAFF. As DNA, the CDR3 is TGCAGCGTTGATCGGGGGTCGAGCACTGAAGCTTTCTTT.